These T cell receptor beta chains were read from a single sample in a study of blood T cell repertoires in COVID-19. Using immunoSEQ multiplex PCR, the repertoire was profiled, and TCRdb retains in-frame clones only, with some absent. The repertoire has approximately 240,000 clones, around 90% of them found once; the top ten carry over 6%. Specimen: PBMCs or T cells enriched from blood (not recorded which). These receptor sequences come from a woman in her twenties or thirties with acute COVID-19. CDR3s include the opening cysteine and the closing phenylalanine or tryptophan. Each record gives: D gene, V gene, clone size, J gene, CDR3 DNA, CDR3 protein. The D gene is left open where the match is weak. Clone size is not always given. Where it is, it says once, few, many or a class for expanded clones.

-	TRBV11-2	-	TRBJ2-1	TGTGCCAGCAGCTTAGATCTTTTTGCGAGAAATGAGCAGTTCTTC	CASSLDLFARNEQFF
-	TRBV20-1	-	TRBJ2-5	TGCAGTGCAGGGGTCGAGACCCAGTACTTC	CSAGVETQYF
-	TRBV29-1	-	TRBJ1-4	TGCAGCGTTGGGCGACATAATGAAAAACTGTTTTTT	CSVGRHNEKLFF
TRBD2	TRBV5-1	-	TRBJ2-3	TGCGCCAGCAGTCGGACTAGCCGCACAGATACGCAGTATTTT	CASSRTSRTDTQYF
-	TRBV29-1	-	TRBJ1-2	TGCAGCGCTTCCGCAGCTAACTATGGCTACACCTTC	CSASAANYGYTF
TRBD1	TRBV5-4	-	TRBJ1-5	TGTGCCAGCAGCTTGCAGGGGGCCCAGCCCCAGCATTTT	CASSLQGAQPQHF
-	TRBV7-8	-	TRBJ1-1	TGTGCCAGCAGCAACTGGAGGAACACTGAAGCTTTCTTT	CASSNWRNTEAFF
TRBD2	TRBV19	many	TRBJ2-3	TGTGCCAGTAGTCAAGCGGGAGCCGATACGCAGTATTTT	CASSQAGADTQYF
TRBD1	TRBV19	-	TRBJ1-4	TGTGCCAGTAGTATCGCGACAGGGGCTGAAAAACTGTTTTTT	CASSIATGAEKLFF
-	TRBV5-1	-	TRBJ1-5	TGCGCCAGCAGCACAGGGACAAGCAATCAGCCCCAGCATTTT	CASSTGTSNQPQHF
-	TRBV20-1	once	TRBJ1-5	TGCAGTGCTAGTAAGCCAGGGGAAAACAATCAGCCCCAGCATTTT	CSASKPGENNQPQHF
TRBD2	TRBV5-1	-	TRBJ2-1	TGCGCCAGCAGCCCGGATAGCGGGGGGGCCAATGAGCAGTTCTTC	CASSPDSGGANEQFF
-	TRBV27	few	TRBJ1-6	TGTGCCAGCAGTTGGGACAAGTATAATTCACCCCTCCACTTT	CASSWDKYNSPLHF
TRBD1	TRBV30	-	TRBJ1-2	TGTGCCTGGAGTGTAGGGCCAGGGGGAGGTTATGGCTACACCTTC	CAWSVGPGGGYGYTF
TRBD1	TRBV7-9	-	TRBJ1-2	TGTGCCAGCAAACTACAGGGGGCTCTCTATGGCTACACCTTC	CASKLQGALYGYTF
-	TRBV4-1	-	TRBJ1-2	TGCGCCAGCAGCCAAGATCTCCGGGACATCACTCGGGACTATGGCTACACCTTC	CASSQDLRDITRDYGYTF
-	TRBV6-2/TRBV6-3	-	TRBJ1-5	TGTGCCAGCAGTTACAAGGGTAGAGTGGGGCCGCGGAGCAATCAGCCCCAGCATTTT	CASSYKGRVGPRSNQPQHF
TRBD1	TRBV2	-	TRBJ1-4	TGTGCCAGCAGTGATGATGGGGGACAGCTTAATGAAAAACTGTTTTTT	CASSDDGGQLNEKLFF
-	TRBV12-3/TRBV12-4	-	TRBJ1-2	TGTGCCAGCAGTCTATCACGAGGGGGTGGCTACACCTTC	CASSLSRGGGYTF
-	TRBV10-3	-	TRBJ2-3	TGTGCCACCCGCAAGGGGAGCACAGATACGCAGTATTTT	CATRKGSTDTQYF
TRBD1	TRBV6-5	-	TRBJ1-1	TGTGCCAGCAGTTACCACGGACAGGGTTACACTGAAGCTTTCTTT	CASSYHGQGYTEAFF
-	TRBV18	-	TRBJ1-1	TGTGCCAGCTCACCGATTGGACAGAACACTGAAGCTTTCTTT	CASSPIGQNTEAFF
TRBD1	TRBV28	-	TRBJ1-1	TGTGCCACGACGTTGATGGACAGGGGCCGAGCTTTCTTT	CATTLMDRGRAFF
-	TRBV28	-	TRBJ2-7	TGTGCCAGCACCCGGACGGGGGAGCAGTACTTC	CASTRTGEQYF
TRBD2	TRBV3-1/TRBV3-2	-	TRBJ2-3	TGTGCCAGCAGCCAAGATTACCCCCCCCTAGCGGGAGGGTTCGATACGCAGTATTTT	CASSQDYPPLAGGFDTQYF
TRBD2	TRBV19	-	TRBJ2-1	TGTGCCAGTAGGCAGTCGGGGGGACGGTACAATGAGCAGTTCTTC	CASRQSGGRYNEQFF
-	TRBV5-4	-	TRBJ2-1	TGTGCCACCATAAGAACGGGGAGTGATTCTGGTGAGCAGTTCTTC	CATIRTGSDSGEQFF
TRBD2	TRBV4-1	once	TRBJ2-3	TGCGCCAGCAGCCAAGATTGGACTAGCGGGATTAACACAGATACGCAGTATTTT	CASSQDWTSGINTDTQYF